Described below is a single T cell receptor beta chain sequence and its context. Authors' data handling: Reference gene primer amplification gave nucleated cell count estimates. TCRdb keeps only in-frame clones here, not all; method: immunoSEQ multiplex PCR. V and J calls and clone size are as listed in that table; D and trimming were resolved from the DNA. Of some 150,000 clones listed, around 83% are singletons. Trimming removed 4 bases from V and 2 bases from J; junction bases left unmatched: 9. Per the germline V gene, CDR1 is SEHNR and CDR2 is FQNEAQ (reference sequence). This CDR3 is 16 amino acids long. This sample is drawn from a study of blood T cell repertoires in COVID-19. Whole-study context: PBMCs, B-cell-depleted T cells, or T cells provided the cDNA or gDNA that made up the material.

The TCR comes from a human donor in a cohort sampled during active COVID-19. The sample consisted of peripheral blood. This rearrangement joins TRBV7-9 to TRBJ2-7; TRBD1 aligns across 9 bases. The CDR3 protein is CASSSSGTGSPYEQYF. Here the CDR3 DNA reads TGTGCCAGCAGCTCGTCCGGGACAGGGAGTCCCTACGAGCAGTACTTC.